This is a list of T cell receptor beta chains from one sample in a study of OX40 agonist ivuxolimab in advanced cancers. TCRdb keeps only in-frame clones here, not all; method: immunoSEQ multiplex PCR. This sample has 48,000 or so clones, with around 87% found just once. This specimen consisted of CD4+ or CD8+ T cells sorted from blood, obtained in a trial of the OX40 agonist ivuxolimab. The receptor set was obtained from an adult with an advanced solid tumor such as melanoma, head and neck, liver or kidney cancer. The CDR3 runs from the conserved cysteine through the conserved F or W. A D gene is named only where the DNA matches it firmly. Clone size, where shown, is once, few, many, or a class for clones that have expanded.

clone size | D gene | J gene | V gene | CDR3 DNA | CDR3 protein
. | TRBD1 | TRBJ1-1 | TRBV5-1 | TGCGCCAGCAGCCCCCAACGACAGGGGTTCTTGAACACTGAAGCTTTCTTT | CASSPQRQGFLNTEAFF
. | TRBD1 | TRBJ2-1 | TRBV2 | TGTGCCAGCAGGGGACAGGGGGCGGCCCATGAGCAGTTCTTC | CASRGQGAAHEQFF
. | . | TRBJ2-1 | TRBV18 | TGTGCCAGCTCACCAGCGGGTCGCGATGAGCAGTTCTTC | CASSPAGRDEQFF
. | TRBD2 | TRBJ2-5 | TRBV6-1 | TGTGCCGGCAGAGATCGGGGGGGCAGAGAGACCCAGTACTTC | CAGRDRGGRETQYF
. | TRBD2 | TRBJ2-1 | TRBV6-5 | TGTGCCAGCAGTTACTCTGGGGGAGGGCCCAGGGAGCAGTTCTTC | CASSYSGGGPREQFF
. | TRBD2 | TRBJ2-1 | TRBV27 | TGTGCCAGCAGTTCCCTGACTAGCGGGAGACCTGAGCAGTTCTTC | CASSSLTSGRPEQFF
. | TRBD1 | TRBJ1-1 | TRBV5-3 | TGTGCCAGAAGCTCGACAGGGCGGTCACACCAGGCTTTCTTT | CARSSTGRSHQAFF
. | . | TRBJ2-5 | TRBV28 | TGTGCCAGCAGTTTAGAGGGGACATACCAAGAGACCCAGTACTTC | CASSLEGTYQETQYF
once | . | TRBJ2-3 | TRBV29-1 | TGCAGCGTTGGGCCCGCGGGTAGCGGCACAGATACGCAGTATTTT | CSVGPAGSGTDTQYF
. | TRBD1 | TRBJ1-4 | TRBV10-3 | TGTGCCTCAGGGGGGGCAACTAATGAAAAACTGTTTTTT | CASGGATNEKLFF
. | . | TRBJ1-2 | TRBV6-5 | TGTGCCAGCAGCCACGGGCAGGAATATGGCTACACCTTC | CASSHGQEYGYTF
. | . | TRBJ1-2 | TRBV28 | TGTGCCAGCAGTTTATTGCACAGCATCGGCTACACCTTC | CASSLLHSIGYTF
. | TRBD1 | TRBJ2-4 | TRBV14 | TGTGCCAGCAGCGTATCAGGAGGGCAGGGGGCGCAATTGAACTTC | CASSVSGGQGAQLNF
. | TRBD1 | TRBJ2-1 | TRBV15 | TGTGCCACCAGCAGTCGACAGGGATCCTACAATGAGCAGTTCTTC | CATSSRQGSYNEQFF
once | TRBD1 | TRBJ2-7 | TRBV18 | TGTGCCAGCTCACCAGTGGTTACAGGGGGTGGCGAGCAGTACTTC | CASSPVVTGGGEQYF
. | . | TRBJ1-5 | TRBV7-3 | TGTGCCAGCAGCTTTCTGGACAGTTATAGCAATCAGCCCCAGCATTTT | CASSFLDSYSNQPQHF
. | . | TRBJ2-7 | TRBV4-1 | TGCGCCAGCAGCCAAGGAGGCGACGGCACCTACGAGCAGTACTTC | CASSQGGDGTYEQYF
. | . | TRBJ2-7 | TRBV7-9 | TGTGCCACCGGTTTGAGGGGCCCTCCACTCTCCTACGAGCAGTACTTC | CATGLRGPPLSYEQYF
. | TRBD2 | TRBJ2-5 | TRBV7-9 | TGTGCCAGCGGGGGGGTCGGAATAGAGACCCAGTACTTC | CASGGVGIETQYF
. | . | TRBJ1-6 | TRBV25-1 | TGTGCCAGCGGATTTACGACCCTCCACTTT | CASGFTTLHF
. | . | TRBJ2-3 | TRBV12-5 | TGTGCTAGTGGTTTAAAGCGGACTAGCACAGATACGCAGTATTTT | CASGLKRTSTDTQYF
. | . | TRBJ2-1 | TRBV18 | TGTGCCAGCTCACCCCTCTTTAACAATGAGCAGTTCTTC | CASSPLFNNEQFF
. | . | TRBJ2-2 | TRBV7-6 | TGTGCCAGCAGCTTAGCGGGGGAAATCGGCGGGGAGCTGTTTTTT | CASSLAGEIGGELFF
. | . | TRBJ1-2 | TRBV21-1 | TGTGCCAGCAGCAAGGGGAGGGTCTTCGAGGTCTATGGCTACACCTTC | CASSKGRVFEVYGYTF
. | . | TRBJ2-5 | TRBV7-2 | TGTGCCAGCAGCCGTAACAGGGTACAGACCCAGTACTTC | CASSRNRVQTQYF
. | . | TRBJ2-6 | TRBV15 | TGTGCCACCAGCCCCCGACAGGGGAGGGCTGGGGCCAACGTCCTGACTTTC | CATSPRQGRAGANVLTF
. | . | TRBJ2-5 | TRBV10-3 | TGTGCCATCATGTCTGGGGAGACCCAGTACTTC | CAIMSGETQYF
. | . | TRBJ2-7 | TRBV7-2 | TGTGCCAGCAGCTTAGCGTCCCCGAACTACGAGCAGTACTTC | CASSLASPNYEQYF
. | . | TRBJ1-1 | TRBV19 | TGTGCCAGTAGGGCAGTTGCGGGAAGAATGAACACTGAAGCTTTCTTT | CASRAVAGRMNTEAFF
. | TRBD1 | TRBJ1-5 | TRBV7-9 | TGTGCCAGCAGCGGGACAGGGGATCAGCCCCAGCATTTT | CASSGTGDQPQHF
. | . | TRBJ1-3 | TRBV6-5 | TGTGCCAGCAGGAATCAAGGTTTGGGAAACACCATATATTTT | CASRNQGLGNTIYF
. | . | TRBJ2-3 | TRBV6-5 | TGTGCCAGCAGTTACTCCTGGGACACAGATACGCAGTATTTT | CASSYSWDTDTQYF
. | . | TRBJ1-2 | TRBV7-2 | TGTGCCAAAAGACGGGCCACTAACTATGGCTACACCTTC | CAKRRATNYGYTF
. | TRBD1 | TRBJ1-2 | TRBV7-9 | TGTGCCAGCAGCCCTGACAGGGGATCCTACGGCTACACCTTC | CASSPDRGSYGYTF
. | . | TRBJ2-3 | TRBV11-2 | TGTGCCAGCAGCCCGCCCCGGGATACGCAGTATTTT | CASSPPRDTQYF
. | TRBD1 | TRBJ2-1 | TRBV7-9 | TGTGCCAGCAGCTTAAGGGACAGGGAAGGGGTACGGCAGTTCTTC | CASSLRDREGVRQFF